The T cell receptor beta chain under discussion was sequenced for a study of shared clonotypes between healthy human individuals. Study context: CD4 naive and CD4 memory each took three plates per donor, while CD8 naive took two and CD8 memory one. The study's findings and limits: Naive subsets usually exceeded memory subsets in estimated richness.

Concerning this clone itself: What it binds is not known.

The test was conducted at deep level. TCRdb's table, derived via immunoSEQ multiplex PCR, lists solely in-frame clones and lacks some. This table has millions of clones, just over 90% appearing once. Sequenced material: naive CD4+ T cells sorted from blood. The subset: CD45RA+ positively selected. The sequence was obtained from a man in his late teens or twenties in good health.

CDR3 region: CASSGDVGEETQYF. In DNA form, the CDR3 reads TGTGCCAGCAGTGGGGACGTGGGGGAGGAGACCCAGTACTTC. V usage is TRBV6-1 and J usage is TRBJ2-5, with D perhaps assigned TRBD1 or TRBD2 (5 bases each). The CDR3 covers 14 residues. V was shortened by 4 bases and J by 5 bases, with 14 bases between the two germline ends. Per germline, CDR1 MNHNS and CDR2 SASEGT.